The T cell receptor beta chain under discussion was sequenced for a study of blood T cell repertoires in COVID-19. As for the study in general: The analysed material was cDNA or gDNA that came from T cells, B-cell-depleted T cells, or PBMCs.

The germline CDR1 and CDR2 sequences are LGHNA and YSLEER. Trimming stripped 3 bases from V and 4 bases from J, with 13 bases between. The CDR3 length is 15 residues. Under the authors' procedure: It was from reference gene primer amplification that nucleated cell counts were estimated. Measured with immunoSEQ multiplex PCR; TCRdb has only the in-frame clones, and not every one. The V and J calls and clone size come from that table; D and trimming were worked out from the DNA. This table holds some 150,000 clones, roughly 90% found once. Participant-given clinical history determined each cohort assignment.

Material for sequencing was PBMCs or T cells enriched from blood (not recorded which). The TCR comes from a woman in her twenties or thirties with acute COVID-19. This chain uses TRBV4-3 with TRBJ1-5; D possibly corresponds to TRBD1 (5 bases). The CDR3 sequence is CASSQERGVNQPQHF. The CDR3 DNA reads TGCGCCAGCAGCCAGGAGCGGGGGGTGAATCAGCCCCAGCATTTT.